Following are 22 T cell receptor beta chains from one sample sequenced in a study of blood T cell repertoires in COVID-19. Assay: immunoSEQ multiplex PCR; the TCRdb copy retains only in-frame clones and omits some. This sample has some 33,000 clones, with roughly 85% found just once. Sequencing was performed on peripheral blood. The source of these receptors is a man in his fifties or sixties with active COVID-19.

This clone was seen a single time. This chain joins TRBV18 and TRBJ2-2, with D unresolved. Trimming stripped 6 bases from V and 8 bases from J, with 7 bases between. This CDR3 has 11 residues. The germline V gene has CDR1 KGHSH and CDR2 LQKENI. The CDR3 reads CASSPEGELFF. CDR3 sequence (DNA): TGTGCCAGCTCGCCTGAGGGGGAGCTGTTTTTT.

This clone is medium-sized. This chain uses TRBV6-6 with TRBJ2-7; 9 bases match TRBD2. V shed 2 bases and J 3 bases; nucleotides not matched to a gene: 8. The CDR3 extends over 16 amino acids. CDR1 and CDR2 from the germline V gene are MNHNY and SVGAGI (reference sequence). CDR3 residues: CASSYGAGGKDYEQYV. The CDR3, as DNA: TGTGCCAGCAGTTACGGGGCGGGAGGGAAAGACTACGAGCAGTACGTC.

This chain joins TRBV7-3 and TRBJ2-2, with D uncertain. With 3 bases removed from V and 6 bases from J, the gap between germline ends came to 11 bases. The length of the CDR3 is 14 residues. CDR1 and CDR2 from the germline V gene are SGHTA and FQGTGA. The chain's CDR3 is CASSFGDRAGELFF. CDR3 sequence (DNA): TGTGCCAGCAGCTTCGGCGATCGGGCCGGGGAGCTGTTTTTT.

This clone was counted a single time. The chain employs TRBV7-9 and TRBJ2-4; possibly TRBD1 for D (5 bases). Germline V CDR1 and CDR2: SEHNR, FQNEAQ (reference sequence). There are 15 residues in the CDR3. The V end lost 1 base, the J end lost 3 bases, and 10 bases lay between the germline ends. CDR3 DNA sequence: TGTGCCAGCAGCTTAGAGGGGTATGGCAAAAACATTCAGTACTTC. Translated, it gives CASSLEGYGKNIQYF.

The rearrangement links TRBV3-1 (or the pseudogene TRBV3-2) to TRBJ2-2; 8 bases line up with TRBD2. The trim removed 4 bases at V and 6 bases at J, leaving 1 base unmatched. Germline lookup yields CDR1 LGHDT and CDR2 YNNKEL (reference sequence). The CDR3 consists of 13 residues. Here the CDR3 reads CASSPGLAGELFF. DNA for the CDR3: TGTGCCAGCAGCCCGGGACTAGCCGGGGAGCTGTTTTTT.

The chain employs TRBV19 and TRBJ1-4; D is uncertain. The germline V gene has CDR1 LNHDA and CDR2 SQIVND (reference sequence). This CDR3 has 13 amino acids. The germline V and J ends were trimmed by 4 bases and 5 bases, with 8 bases remaining between them. DNA for the CDR3: TGTGCCAGTAGTAAACAGTCCAATGAAAAACTGTTTTTT. Translating gives CASSKQSNEKLFF.

The chain links TRBV19 to TRBJ2-2, with D possibly being TRBD2 (6 bases). Looked up from germline, CDR1 is LNHDA and CDR2 is SQIVND (reference sequence). The V end was cut by 3 bases, the J end by 0 bases, with 11 bases between. The CDR3 consists of 16 residues. In DNA form, the CDR3 reads TGTGCCAGTAGTATCGCGGGGCAGACGAACACCGGGGAGCTGTTTTTT. Residues: CASSIAGQTNTGELFF.

The J gene is TRBJ2-1, the V gene TRBV4-1, with 7 bases fitting TRBD2. J lost 5 bases, V lost 1 base, and 17 bases had no gene match. The CDR3 totals 19 residues. Germline assignment: CDR1 MGHRA and CDR2 YSYEKL. The CDR3 is CASSQVPASGRALNNEQFF. CDR3 coding DNA: TGCGCCAGCAGCCAAGTTCCAGCTAGCGGAAGGGCCCTGAACAATGAGCAGTTCTTC.

V gene TRBV5-1 combines with J gene TRBJ1-5, with TRBD1 as a possible D gene (5 bases). Germline values: CDR1 SGHRS, CDR2 YFSETQ. The V end was cut by 0 bases, the J end by 7 bases, with 14 bases between. The CDR3 is made up of 15 amino acids. The CDR3 loop is CASSLDPGREQPQHF. The CDR3 DNA reads as TGCGCCAGCAGCTTGGACCCAGGGCGGGAACAGCCCCAGCATTTT. Full variable domain (remainder filled in from reference TRBV5-1 and TRBJ1-5): KAGVTQTPRYLIKTRGQQVTLSCSPISGHRSVSWYQQTPGQGLQFLFEYFSETQRNKGNFPGRFSGRQFSNSRSEMNVSTLELGDSALYLCASSLDPGREQPQHFGDGTRLSIL.

The gene calls are TRBV10-2 and TRBJ1-1; TRBD1 agrees at 7 bases. Trimming at V came to 9 bases and at J to 0 bases, leaving 4 bases not matched to a gene. CDR1 and CDR2 from the germline V gene are WSHSY and SAAADI. This CDR3 region has 13 residues. The CDR3 DNA is TGCGCCAGTTCCGGGACAGTGAACACTGAAGCTTTCTTT. Protein product: CASSGTVNTEAFF.

The gene calls are TRBV14 and TRBJ1-6; D perhaps matches TRBD1 (5 bases). Per germline, CDR1 SGHDN and CDR2 FVKESK. This CDR3 region has 16 residues. Deletions cut 0 bases from V and 7 bases from J, with 13 bases between. The CDR3: CASSQDLEGTNSPLHF. The CDR3 nucleotides are TGTGCCAGCAGCCAAGATCTGGAGGGGACCAATTCACCCCTCCACTTT.

The CDR3, as DNA: TGTGCCAGTAGTCCCCAACAGGCCGGGGAGCTGTTTTTT. It codes for CASSPQQAGELFF. V and J are TRBV19 and TRBJ2-2; maybe TRBD1 (5 bases). The CDR3 is 13 residues long. The germline CDR1 and CDR2 sequences are LNHDA and SQIVND (reference sequence). V lost 5 bases and J 6 bases, leaving 10 bases between the germline ends.

This clone was recorded only once. V and J are TRBV28 and TRBJ2-7; 12 nucleotides agree with TRBD2. The CDR3 is made up of 15 amino acids. Germline V gives CDR1 MDHEN, CDR2 SYDVKM. V lost 7 bases to trimming and J lost 2 bases; unmatched junction nucleotides: 6. The CDR3 loop reads CASKLGLAGTYEQYF. The CDR3 DNA reads TGTGCCAGCAAATTAGGACTAGCGGGGACCTACGAGCAGTACTTC.

This clone was detected a few times. The V gene is TRBV2, the J gene TRBJ2-1, with 7 bases that match TRBD2. The junction had 6 bases not matched to a gene; V was cut back by 8 bases and J by 2 bases. Germline V gene lookup returns CDR1 SNHLY and CDR2 FYNNEI. CDR3 size: 14 residues. The CDR3 loop reads CASVGTTTYNEQFF. The CDR3 bases are TGTGCCAGCGTCGGGACTACCACCTACAATGAGCAGTTCTTC.

The gene calls are TRBV6-6 and TRBJ1-1; D uncertain. The CDR3 consists of 14 residues. Trimming removed 5 bases from V and 1 base from J, with 11 bases in between. The germline V gene encodes CDR1 MNHNY and CDR2 SVGAGI (reference sequence). The CDR3, as DNA: TGTGCCAGCAGTGCCTACAACAGGAACACTGAAGCTTTCTTT. This codes for CASSAYNRNTEAFF.

This chain links TRBV7-6 with TRBJ2-3; weak D call: TRBD2 (5 bases). Trimming pared 1 base from V and 1 base from J, leaving 15 bases between. The germline V gene encodes CDR1 SGHVS and CDR2 FNYEAQ. This CDR3 comprises 17 residues. The CDR3 sequence: CASSLEAVTQGTDTQYF. The CDR3 bases are TGTGCCAGCAGCTTAGAAGCGGTCACCCAAGGCACAGATACGCAGTATTTT.

The chain recombines TRBV4-2 with TRBJ2-1, with 12 bases fitting TRBD2. Trimming cost V 3 bases and J 1 base; bases outside gene matches: 13. CDR1 and CDR2 from the germline V gene are LGHNA and YNFKEQ. The CDR3 is 20 amino acids. CDR3 in DNA: TGTGCCAGCAGCCAGGGACCGGGACAAGGACTAGCGGGATCCTACAATGAGCAGTTCTTC. Residues: CASSQGPGQGLAGSYNEQFF.

The V and J genes are TRBV9 and TRBJ2-2; 7 positions match TRBD2. After removal of 4 bases from V and 7 bases from J, the junction contained 13 bases not matched to a gene. CDR3 size: 16 residues. Germline-derived CDR1 and CDR2 are SGDLS and YYNGEE. CDR3 protein: CASSPTGGRGSGELFF. The CDR3 DNA reads TGTGCCAGCAGCCCGACCGGGGGGAGAGGGAGCGGGGAGCTGTTTTTT.

This chain's CDR3 is CASRSAGTGLEKLFF. CDR3 in DNA: TGTGCCAGCAGATCGGCCGGGACAGGGCTTGAAAAACTGTTTTTT. J is TRBJ1-4 and V is TRBV6-5, with 9 bases matching TRBD1. The germline CDR1 and CDR2 sequences are MNHEY and SVGAGI. The CDR3 extends over 15 amino acids. V dropped 6 bases and J dropped 7; count of bases not matched to a gene: 9.

The genes are TRBV7-2 and TRBJ1-2; possibly TRBD1 for D (6 bases). This CDR3 has 13 residues. Trimming left V 6 bases short and J 6 bases short, with 14 bases between. Germline V gene data show CDR1 as SGHTA and CDR2 as FQGNSA. The CDR3 DNA reads as TGTGCCAGCAGGAGGAATACAGGGCATGGCTACACCTTC. Its translation is CASRRNTGHGYTF.

The chain links TRBV6-6 to TRBJ2-3; D unclear. Between the trimmed V and J ends, which lost 5 bases and 5 bases, there was a span of 11 bases. CDR3 size: 13 residues. CDR1 and CDR2 (germline): MNHNY, SVGAGI (reference sequence). The CDR3 is CASSQRVEDTQYF. As DNA, the CDR3 is TGTGCCAGCAGTCAACGGGTGGAAGATACGCAGTATTTT.

The rearrangement joins TRBV7-8 to TRBJ1-5, with D maybe TRBD1 (6 bases). CDR1 and CDR2 from the germline V gene are SGHVS and FQNEAQ. This CDR3 region has 14 residues. Trimming shortened V by 3 bases and J by 7 bases, and 13 bases separated the two germline ends. The CDR3 protein is CASSLGQNTQPQHF. DNA for the CDR3: TGTGCCAGCAGCTTGGGACAAAATACCCAGCCCCAGCATTTT.